This section outlines one TCR beta chain sequence together with its context. This entry is derived from a study of brain metastases from non-small cell lung cancer. The method was immunoSEQ multiplex PCR; TCRdb's version includes in-frame clones alone and lacks a portion of them. This sample has around 500 clones; about 90% occur once, and the top ten carry around 7.7%. V gave up 4 bases and J gave up 4 bases, with 16 bases separating them. The CDR3 has 16 amino acids. Germline CDR1 KGHDR, CDR2 SFDVKD. This TCR came from a donor at least 40 years old with non-small cell lung cancer. Source material: tumor-adjacent normal tissue. This sequence joins TRBV24-1 and TRBJ1-5; D is unresolved. DNA for the CDR3: TGTGCCACCAGTGACCCGTCGCTTGATGGGAATCAGCCCCAGCATTTT. Residues: CATSDPSLDGNQPQHF.